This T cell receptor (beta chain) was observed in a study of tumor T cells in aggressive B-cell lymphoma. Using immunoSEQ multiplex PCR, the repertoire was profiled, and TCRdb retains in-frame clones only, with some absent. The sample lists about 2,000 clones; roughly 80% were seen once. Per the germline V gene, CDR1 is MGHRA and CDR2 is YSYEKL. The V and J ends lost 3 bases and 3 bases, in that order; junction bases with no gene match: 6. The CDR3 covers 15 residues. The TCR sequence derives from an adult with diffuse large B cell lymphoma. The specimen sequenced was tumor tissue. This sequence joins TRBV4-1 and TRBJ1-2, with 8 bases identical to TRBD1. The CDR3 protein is CASSQGQVRDYGYTF. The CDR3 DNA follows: TGCGCCAGCAGCCAGGGACAGGTGAGGGACTATGGCTACACCTTC.